One and the same sample provided the 29 T cell receptor beta chains below, sequenced in a study of glioma-infiltrating T cells after dendritic cell vaccination. Sample time point: after dendritic cell vaccination, including at tumor progression/relapse. Repertoires were generated with immunoSEQ multiplex PCR, while TCRdb's copy carries only in-frame clones and drops some. Found here are roughly 100,000 clones, less than 90% of them singletons; the top ten hold 6% to 7.5%. This specimen was blood, taken after dendritic cell vaccination. The receptors come from a human donor with glioblastoma.

This sequence joins TRBV19 and TRBJ2-2, with 8 nucleotides matching TRBD1. Germline CDR1 LNHDA, CDR2 SQIVND (reference sequence). This CDR3 comprises 14 residues. With 6 bases clipped from V and 8 bases from J, the junction kept 8 bases outside the gene matches. CDR3 region: CASSLDRGQGELFF. CDR3 in DNA: TGTGCCAGTAGCCTAGACAGGGGTCAGGGGGAGCTGTTTTTT.

V is TRBV9 and J is TRBJ2-3, with D possibly matching TRBD2 (5 bases). CDR3 size: 15 residues. Germline V CDR1 and CDR2: SGDLS, YYNGEE. V was shortened by 0 bases and J by 1 base, with 9 bases between the two germline ends. The CDR3 loop is CASSVDSGRTDTQYF. For the CDR3, the DNA is TGTGCCAGCAGCGTAGACAGCGGTCGCACAGATACGCAGTATTTT.

This clone was detected only a few times. The chain uses TRBV6-1 and TRBJ2-7; D remains ambiguous. Germline CDR1 is MNHNS and CDR2 is SASEGT. This CDR3 spans 13 amino acids. Trimming took 5 bases from V and 0 from J, leaving 8 bases between them. The DNA for the CDR3 is TGTGCCAGCAGTCCTAGGTACTCCTACGAGCAGTACTTC. Residues: CASSPRYSYEQYF.

CDR3: CASSATGEGIIGGYTF. The CDR3 bases are TGCGCCAGCAGCGCAACAGGGGAAGGGATAATAGGTGGCTACACCTTC. This sequence joins TRBV5-1 and TRBJ1-2; the match to TRBD1 covers 7 bases. V was pared by 4 bases and J by 7 bases, with 16 bases of the junction left unmatched. From germline, CDR1 is SGHRS and CDR2 YFSETQ. The CDR3 sequence is 16 residues long.

The V gene is TRBV19, the J gene TRBJ2-5; 7 bases line up with TRBD1. The CDR3 is 14 residues long. V was clipped by 7 bases and J by 0 bases; unmatched bases: 5. The germline gives CDR1 LNHDA, CDR2 SQIVND (reference sequence). CDR3 in amino acids: CASTHTGDQETQYF. The CDR3 DNA reads as TGTGCCAGTACACATACAGGGGACCAAGAGACCCAGTACTTC.

On this clone itself: Its ends do not fully match the called genes, so a read error is possible. The rearrangement links TRBV29-1 to TRBJ1-2; D call uncertain. The CDR3 sequence is 12 residues long. Germline loops: CDR1 SQVTM, CDR2 ANQGSEA. The CDR3, as DNA: TGCAGCGTGGAAGGGTTAGAGGATGGCTACACCTTC. This translates into CSVEGLEDGYTF. Filled out from reference TRBV29-1 and TRBJ1-2, the complete variable domain reads SAVISQKPSRDICQRGTSLTIQCQVDSQVTMMFWYRQQPGQSLTLIATANQGSEATYESGFVIDKFPISRPNLTFSTLTVSNMSPEDSSIYLCSVEGLEDGYTFGSGTRLTVV.

The V call is TRBV5-5, the J call TRBJ1-5; no reliable D call. The CDR3 has 13 residues. The germline V gene has CDR1 SGHKS and CDR2 YYEKEE (reference sequence). Trimming pared 3 bases from V and 2 bases from J, leaving 6 bases between. The CDR3 bases are TGTGCCAGCAGCTCAGAAGGCAATCAGCCCCAGCATTTT. Its translation is CASSSEGNQPQHF.

The chain has TRBV5-1 and TRBJ1-4; D is perhaps TRBD1 (6 bases). This CDR3 region has 15 residues. Germline loops: CDR1 SGHRS, CDR2 YFSETQ. V lost 4 bases and J 2 bases, leaving 12 bases between the germline ends. DNA for the CDR3: TGCGCCAGCAGCGTTACAGGGTCTACTAATGAAAAACTGTTTTTT. It codes for CASSVTGSTNEKLFF.

The chain joins TRBV2 to TRBJ2-5; D is uncertain. The CDR3 is made up of 16 amino acids. Deletions cut 8 bases from V and 5 bases from J, with 24 bases between. Germline CDR1 SNHLY, CDR2 FYNNEI. The CDR3 region has the DNA TGTGCCAGCCACATTGGTCCCCATCGCCGGGTGGAGACCCAGTACTTC. It translates to CASHIGPHRRVETQYF.

The sample holds a few counts of this clone. Different DNA sequences within this sample yield the same CDR3. The V call is TRBV19, the J call TRBJ1-1, with a possible D match to TRBD1 (6 bases). V was cut by 3 bases and J by 4 bases, with 12 bases left in between. The CDR3 sequence is 14 residues long. Germline lookup yields CDR1 LNHDA and CDR2 SQIVND (reference sequence). The CDR3 DNA is TGTGCCAGTAGTATCCAGGGCAGGGGCACTGAAGCTTTCTTT. This codes for CASSIQGRGTEAFF.

The chain carries TRBV6-6 and TRBJ1-1; TRBD1 matches 10 bases. V gave up 7 bases and J gave up 4 bases; unmatched junction bases: 6. The germline V gene encodes CDR1 MNHNY and CDR2 SVGAGI (reference sequence). The CDR3 is made up of 14 amino acids. CDR3 sequence (DNA): TGTGCCAGCACCGGGACAGGGGAAGTCACTGAAGCTTTCTTT. Protein sequence: CASTGTGEVTEAFF.

The chain carries TRBV19 and TRBJ1-1, with TRBD1 matching 8 bases. Trimming cost V 1 base and J 5 bases; bases outside gene matches: 6. This CDR3 has 15 amino acids. Germline V gene data show CDR1 as LNHDA and CDR2 as SQIVND (reference sequence). Written as DNA, the CDR3 is TGTGCCAGTAGTATAGGGGGGACAGGCGGTACTGAAGCTTTCTTT. Translated, it gives CASSIGGTGGTEAFF.

In its sample, this clone was seen a few times. The V call is TRBV10-3, the J call TRBJ1-1; no reliable D call. The germline V gene has CDR1 ENHRY and CDR2 SYGVKD. V lost 7 bases and J 4 bases, leaving 13 bases between the germline ends. The CDR3 sequence is 13 residues long. The CDR3: CAINAGGSTEAFF. CDR3 in DNA: TGTGCCATCAATGCGGGAGGGAGCACTGAAGCTTTCTTT.

This sequence joins TRBV7-3 and TRBJ1-2; 8 bases are a match to TRBD1. Germline lookup yields CDR1 SGHTA and CDR2 FQGTGA. This CDR3 region has 13 residues. J was trimmed by 10 bases and V by 5 bases; bases with no gene match: 9. CDR3 loop: CASSPNRDRTYTF. The CDR3 DNA reads as TGTGCCAGCAGCCCAAATCGGGACAGGACCTACACCTTC.

The rearrangement links TRBV5-5 to TRBJ2-7; 8 nucleotides line up with TRBD1. Trimming cost V 3 bases and J 3 bases; bases outside gene matches: 8. The CDR3 loop spans 15 amino acids. In germline, CDR1 is SGHKS, CDR2 YYEKEE (reference sequence). DNA of the CDR3: TGTGCCAGCAGCTCCGGACAGGGTAGGGGCTACGAGCAGTACTTC. Its translation: CASSSGQGRGYEQYF.

This chain uses TRBV7-9 with TRBJ1-1; D not certain. V shed 1 base and J shed 6 bases, with 6 bases lying between them. Germline V gives CDR1 SEHNR, CDR2 FQNEAQ (reference sequence). The CDR3 has 12 residues. CDR3 residues: CASSLVQSEAFF. The CDR3 DNA reads as TGTGCCAGCAGCTTAGTTCAGTCTGAAGCTTTCTTT. Variable domain in full (rest from reference TRBV7-9 and TRBJ1-1): DTGVSQNPRHKITKRGQNVTFRCDPISEHNRLYWYRQTLGQGPEFLTYFQNEAQLEKSRLLSDRFSAERPKGSFSTLEIQRTEQGDSAMYLCASSLVQSEAFFGQGTRLTVV.

This clone was picked up a small number of times. The rearrangement joins TRBV5-6 to TRBJ2-5; D perhaps matches TRBD2 (5 bases). V gave up 0 bases and J gave up 2 bases, with 14 bases separating them. Germline V gene lookup returns CDR1 SGHDT and CDR2 YYEEEE. The CDR3 is 16 amino acids. CDR3 coding DNA: TGTGCCAGCAGCTTGGCCACTCGGGGTAGTCAAGAGACCCAGTACTTC. Its translation is CASSLATRGSQETQYF.

This clone occurred once. The chain is built from TRBV7-3 and TRBJ2-7, with a possible D match to TRBD1 (6 bases). Germline CDR1 reads SGHTA; CDR2 reads FQGTGA. V lost 8 bases and J 4 bases, leaving 18 bases between the germline ends. This CDR3 has 14 residues. Here the CDR3 reads CASANGQPPYEQYF. DNA of the CDR3: TGTGCCAGCGCAAACGGACAGCCACCTTACGAGCAGTACTTC.

The chain uses TRBV6-4 and TRBJ2-2, with 7 bases identical to TRBD1. Germline V gene sequence: CDR1 MRHNA, CDR2 SNTAGT. The junction had 3 bases not matched to a gene; V was cut back by 5 bases and J by 6 bases. The CDR3 runs 13 residues. The CDR3 DNA reads as TGTGCCAGCAGTAAGGGGGCGTCCGGGGAGCTGTTTTTT. This encodes CASSKGASGELFF.

This chain connects TRBV2 to TRBJ1-6; 8 bases are shared with TRBD1. The CDR3 is made up of 14 amino acids. J was trimmed by 10 bases and V by 4 bases; bases with no gene match: 6. Germline V gene lookup returns CDR1 SNHLY and CDR2 FYNNEI. CDR3 region: CASSVGQGASPLHF. CDR3 DNA sequence: TGTGCCAGCAGTGTCGGGCAGGGGGCGTCACCCCTCCACTTT.

V is TRBV5-1 and J is TRBJ2-1, with 9 bases lining up with TRBD2. The CDR3 is 14 amino acids. The J segment lost 7 bases and the V segment lost 4 bases, leaving 6 bases of the junction unmatched. Germline loops: CDR1 SGHRS, CDR2 YFSETQ. For the CDR3, the DNA is TGCGCCAGCAGCGCCCTGGCGGGGGGGAATGAGCAGTTCTTC. It yields the protein CASSALAGGNEQFF.

This clone was detected a few times. V is TRBV2 and J is TRBJ1-3; the D gene is possibly TRBD1 (5 bases). The CDR3 runs to 13 residues. Trimming took off 6 bases at V and 4 bases at J, with 10 bases between the two ends. Germline CDR1 is SNHLY and CDR2 is FYNNEI. The CDR3 is CASRPTVGNTIYF. CDR3 bases: TGTGCCAGCAGGCCGACAGTGGGAAACACCATATATTTT.

CDR3 nucleotides: TGTGCCAGCAGCACCTCCCAGGGCGCAGATACGCAGTATTTT. Its translation is CASSTSQGADTQYF. The chain couples TRBV7-6 to TRBJ2-3; possible D gene TRBD1, 5 bases. The V and J ends lost 5 bases and 4 bases respectively, with 13 bases between them. This CDR3 has 14 amino acids. Germline-derived CDR1 and CDR2 are SGHVS and FNYEAQ.

V is TRBV29-1 and J is TRBJ2-1, with 8 bases matching TRBD1. Germline assignment: CDR1 SQVTM and CDR2 ANQGSEA. This CDR3 is 13 amino acids long. V shed 4 bases and J 9 bases; nucleotides not matched to a gene: 8. CDR3 region: CSVGDRSWGEQFF. The CDR3 DNA sequence: TGCAGCGTTGGGGACAGGTCTTGGGGTGAGCAGTTCTTC.

This rearrangement joins TRBV4-2 to TRBJ2-7, with D perhaps TRBD1 (6 bases). The CDR3 runs 14 residues. V lost 1 base and J 0 bases, leaving 7 bases between the germline ends. Germline CDR1 LGHNA, CDR2 YNFKEQ. The CDR3 DNA reads as TGTGCCAGCAGCCAAGGGGGGCTCTCCTACGAGCAGTACTTC. It translates to CASSQGGLSYEQYF.

J is TRBJ1-3 and V is TRBV7-9, with 8 bases lining up with TRBD1. Germline CDR1 SEHNR, CDR2 FQNEAQ (reference sequence). The V segment lost 3 bases and the J segment 2 bases; nucleotides outside the gene matches: 0. The CDR3 covers 14 residues. The CDR3, as DNA: TGTGCCAGCAGCTTGGACAGGGCTGGAAACACCATATATTTT. Translating gives CASSLDRAGNTIYF.

This clone has only a few counts. This chain connects TRBV7-8 to TRBJ1-1; D might be TRBD1 (5 bases). With 5 bases removed from V and 3 bases from J, the gap between germline ends came to 10 bases. The V gene's germline CDR1 is SGHVS and CDR2 FQNEAQ. The CDR3 sequence is 13 residues long. The CDR3 spells CASSIKGDTEAFF. The CDR3 DNA follows: TGTGCCAGCAGCATTAAAGGGGACACTGAAGCTTTCTTT.

The chain employs TRBV11-2 and TRBJ2-5; 8 bases line up with TRBD2. Germline V gives CDR1 SGHAT, CDR2 FQNNGV. With V trimmed by 4 bases and J by 0 bases, 10 bases remained unmatched. The CDR3 length is 17 residues. CDR3 in amino acids: CASSSRGLAGYQETQYF. The DNA of the CDR3 is TGTGCCAGCAGCTCCCGCGGATTAGCGGGGTACCAAGAGACCCAGTACTTC.

The chain recombines TRBV11-2 with TRBJ1-6; TRBD1 aligns across 9 bases. CDR3 length: 16 amino acids. Germline CDR1 is SGHAT and CDR2 is FQNNGV. The V segment lost 4 bases and the J segment 1 base; nucleotides outside the gene matches: 2. Here the CDR3 DNA reads TGTGCCAGCAGCTCCGGACAGGGGTCCTATAATTCACCCCTCCACTTT. Its translation: CASSSGQGSYNSPLHF.